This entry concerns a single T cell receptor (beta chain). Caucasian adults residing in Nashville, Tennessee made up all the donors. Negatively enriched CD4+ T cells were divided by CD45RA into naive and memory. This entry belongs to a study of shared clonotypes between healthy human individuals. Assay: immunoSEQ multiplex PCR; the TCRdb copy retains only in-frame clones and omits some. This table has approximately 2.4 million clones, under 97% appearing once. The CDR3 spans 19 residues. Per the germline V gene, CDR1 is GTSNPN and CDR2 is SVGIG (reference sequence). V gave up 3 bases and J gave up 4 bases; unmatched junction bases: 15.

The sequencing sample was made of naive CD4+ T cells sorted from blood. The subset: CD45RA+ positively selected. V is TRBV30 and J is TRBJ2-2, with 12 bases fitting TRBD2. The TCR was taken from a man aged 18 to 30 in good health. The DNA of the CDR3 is TGTGCCTGGAGCCCCGGGGGCCTAGCGGGGGGGCCGGGCACCGGGGAGCTGTTTTTT. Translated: CAWSPGGLAGGPGTGELFF. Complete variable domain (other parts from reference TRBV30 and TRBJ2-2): SQTIHQWPATLVQPVGSPLSLECTVEGTSNPNLYWYRQAAGRGLQLLFYSVGIGQISSEVPQNLSASRPQDRQFILSSKKLLLSDSGFYLCAWSPGGLAGGPGTGELFFGEGSRLTVL.